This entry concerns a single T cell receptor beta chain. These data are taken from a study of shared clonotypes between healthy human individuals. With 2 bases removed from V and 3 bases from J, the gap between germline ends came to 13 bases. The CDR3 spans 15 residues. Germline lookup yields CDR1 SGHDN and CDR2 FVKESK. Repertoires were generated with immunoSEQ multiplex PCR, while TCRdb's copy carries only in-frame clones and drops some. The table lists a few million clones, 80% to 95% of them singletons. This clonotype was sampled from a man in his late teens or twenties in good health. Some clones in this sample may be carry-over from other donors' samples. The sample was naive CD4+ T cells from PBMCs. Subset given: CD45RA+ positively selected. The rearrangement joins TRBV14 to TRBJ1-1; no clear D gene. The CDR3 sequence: CASSQSQWVDTEAFF. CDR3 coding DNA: TGTGCCAGCAGCCAATCTCAGTGGGTCGACACTGAAGCTTTCTTT. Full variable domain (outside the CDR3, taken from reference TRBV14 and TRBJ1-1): EAGVTQFPSHSVIEKGQTVTLRCDPISGHDNLYWYRRVMGKEIKFLLHFVKESKQDESGMPNNRFLAERTGGTYSTLKVQPAELEDSGVYFCASSQSQWVDTEAFFGQGTRLTVV.